A selection of T cell receptor beta chains follows, all from one sample in a study of blood T cell repertoires in COVID-19. Here immunoSEQ multiplex PCR was the method, and the copy in TCRdb shows in-frame clones only, minus some. The repertoire holds about 170,000 clones, with just over 90% as singletons. Sequencing input: peripheral blood. These receptors were taken from a man aged 18 to 29 with COVID-19, enrolled during active disease. CDR3s include the opening cysteine and the closing phenylalanine or tryptophan. The D gene is left open where the match is weak. Clone size, where shown, is once, few, many, or a class for clones that have expanded.

V	D	J	size	CDR3	DNA
TRBV30	.	TRBJ1-4	few	CAWSAGTNEKLFF	TGTGCCTGGAGTGCAGGGACTAATGAAAAACTGTTTTTT
TRBV6-5	.	TRBJ2-7	.	CASTHSGSYEQYF	TGTGCCAGCACACATAGCGGCTCCTACGAGCAGTACTTC
TRBV7-8	.	TRBJ2-2	.	CASSLRDMTEAGELFF	TGTGCCAGCAGCCTAAGGGACATGACTGAGGCCGGGGAGCTGTTTTTT
TRBV7-3	TRBD1	TRBJ2-7	.	CASSRTGAYEQYF	TGTGCCAGCAGCAGGACAGGGGCCTACGAGCAGTACTTC
TRBV11-3	.	TRBJ2-2	once	CASSRTRGAGELFF	TGTGCCAGCAGCAGGACCAGGGGGGCCGGGGAGCTGTTTTTT
TRBV5-8	.	TRBJ1-6	few	CASSTRPGPPLHF	TGTGCCAGCAGCACCCGGCCTGGGCCACCCCTCCACTTT
TRBV10-3	.	TRBJ2-7	.	CAISESAGTERSYEQYF	TGTGCCATCAGTGAGTCGGCGGGGACAGAGCGCTCCTACGAGCAGTACTTC
TRBV9	.	TRBJ1-5	once	CASSADRCQPQHF	TGTGCCAGCAGCGCGGACAGATGTCAGCCCCAGCATTTT
TRBV2	TRBD1	TRBJ2-7	.	CASRGQGTPSYEQYF	TGTGCCAGCAGGGGACAGGGGACACCCTCCTACGAGCAGTACTTC
TRBV3-1/TRBV3-2	TRBD2	TRBJ2-7	.	CASSAGTSGFYEQYF	TGTGCCAGCAGCGCTGGGACTAGCGGATTCTACGAGCAGTACTTC
TRBV19	TRBD2	TRBJ2-7	.	CASSISLAASYEQYF	TGTGCCAGTAGTATATCACTAGCGGCCTCCTACGAGCAGTACTTC
TRBV18	TRBD2	TRBJ2-7	once	CASSPFREGGEQYF	TGTGCCAGCTCACCATTCAGGGAGGGAGGGGAGCAGTACTTC
TRBV9	TRBD2	TRBJ2-5	.	CASTLTSGIAETQYF	TGTGCCAGCACCTTGACTAGCGGGATAGCGGAGACCCAGTACTTC
TRBV27	.	TRBJ1-1	.	CASSRGPGSSTEAFF	TGTGCCAGCAGCCGTGGGCCAGGTAGTAGCACTGAAGCTTTCTTT
TRBV28	TRBD1	TRBJ2-1	.	CASSMTGDPYNEQFF	TGTGCCAGCAGTATGACAGGGGATCCTTACAATGAGCAGTTCTTC
TRBV10-3	.	TRBJ1-6	once	CAISRGSSYNSPLHF	TGTGCCATCTCCAGGGGTAGCTCCTATAATTCACCCCTCCACTTT
TRBV6-5	TRBD1	TRBJ1-5	.	CASSYARGRIQPQHF	TGTGCCAGCAGTTATGCCAGGGGGCGGATTCAGCCCCAGCATTTT
TRBV4-1	TRBD1	TRBJ2-7	.	CASSQGSIRDRGYEQYF	TGCGCCAGCAGTCAGGGATCGATTAGGGACAGGGGCTACGAGCAGTACTTC
TRBV9	TRBD2	TRBJ2-7	.	CASSLTGRVYEQYF	TGTGCCAGCAGCTTGACCGGGAGGGTATACGAGCAGTACTTC
TRBV2	.	TRBJ2-1	.	CASRAGFSYNEQFF	TGTGCCAGCAGGGCGGGCTTCTCCTACAATGAGCAGTTCTTC
TRBV30	.	TRBJ1-4	.	CAWSPDSYNEKLFF	TGTGCCTGGAGCCCCGACAGCTATAATGAAAAACTGTTTTTT
TRBV19	.	TRBJ1-1	once	CASSIGSGLMNAEAFF	TGTGCCAGTAGTATAGGATCGGGGTTGATGAACGCTGAAGCTTTCTTT
TRBV28	TRBD2	TRBJ2-7	.	CASSEGLAEGGYEQYF	TGTGCCAGCAGTGAGGGACTAGCGGAGGGAGGCTACGAGCAGTACTTC
TRBV28	.	TRBJ2-2	.	CASSATGTPNTGELFF	TGTGCCAGCAGTGCGACCGGGACACCGAACACCGGGGAGCTGTTTTTT
TRBV13	.	TRBJ2-1	.	CASSPLGRGNIYNEQFF	TGTGCCAGCAGCCCTTTGGGTAGAGGGAACATTTACAATGAGCAGTTCTTC
TRBV3-1/TRBV3-2	.	TRBJ2-1	.	CASSQMQGSNEQFF	TGTGCCAGCAGCCAAATGCAGGGTTCCAATGAGCAGTTCTTC
TRBV13	.	TRBJ1-2	.	CASSLGPSGGYTF	TGTGCCAGCAGCTTGGGTCCCTCGGGGGGCTACACCTTC
TRBV5-4	TRBD2	TRBJ2-3	.	CASSLAGSTDTQYF	TGTGCCAGCAGCTTAGCGGGGAGCACAGATACGCAGTATTTT
TRBV9	.	TRBJ1-3	.	CASSGPQGGRFNSGNTIYF	TGTGCCAGCAGCGGACCACAAGGGGGACGGTTTAATTCTGGAAACACCATATATTTT
TRBV13	.	TRBJ1-2	.	CASSFGREKNGYTF	TGTGCCAGCAGCTTCGGACGGGAAAAAAATGGCTACACCTTC
TRBV2	TRBD2	TRBJ2-3	.	CASSRLAGATDTQYF	TGTGCCAGCAGTCGACTAGCGGGAGCCACAGATACGCAGTATTTT